The subject of this entry is one TCR beta chain. In the study's own analysis: Using reference gene primer amplification, nucleated cell counts were estimated. Repertoires were generated with immunoSEQ multiplex PCR, while TCRdb's copy carries only in-frame clones and drops some. That table furnishes V, J and clone size, whereas the DNA furnished D and trimming. The sample shows some 80,000 clones, roughly 90% of them seen only once. These data come from a study of blood T cell repertoires in COVID-19. As for the study in general: Spain, Italy and the United States supplied samples that represented acute and convalescent COVID-19. Nucleic acid was either cDNA or gDNA, and it came from T cells, B-cell-depleted T cells, or PBMCs.

Germline CDR1 SNHLY, CDR2 FYNNEI. This CDR3 has 12 residues. The V end was cut by 9 bases, the J end by 11 bases, with 19 bases between. This rearrangement joins TRBV2 to TRBJ1-1; D is uncertain. The clonotype originates from a human donor in a cohort sampled during active COVID-19. Sequencing was done on a sample of peripheral blood. CDR3 in DNA: TGTGCCAGTTCGGAGGAAAGGGCCTGGGCTTTCTTT. It codes for CASSEERAWAFF.